The source of this T cell receptor (beta chain) is a study of blood T cells in healthy people across ages. Note on this clonotype: Its antigen is not known.

Study-level results: Older individuals had lower TCR beta diversity per million T cells (the decline was roughly linear). Donors of long life had a larger count of naive CD4+ cells and greater diversity than aged donors.

Total RNA amounts of at least 6 micrograms were extracted per sample. The use of a sample-barcoded 5' primer and a J-beta primer mix characterized a second PCR of about 7 to 12 cycles. Each cDNA molecule was tagged by a template-switch adaptor that had 12 random nucleotides. TCRdb analysed the 5' RACE reads with MiXCR anew, one entry per CDR3 protein. In the table there are 1.4 million or so distinct CDR3 sequences, about 45% of which are singletons. The CDR3 totals 15 residues. The germline gives CDR1 MDHEN, CDR2 SYDVKM. Trimming cost V 5 bases and J 3 bases, with 17 bases left between them. This chain uses TRBV28 with TRBJ2-7; D is perhaps TRBD1 or TRBD2 (5 bases each). The receptor's source is a woman between 18 and 29 years old in good health. The sequenced sample was blood. The CDR3 nucleotides read TGTGCCAGCAGTGCTCGAGGGGCCCTCGACTACGAGCAGTACTTC. Encoded protein: CASSARGALDYEQYF.